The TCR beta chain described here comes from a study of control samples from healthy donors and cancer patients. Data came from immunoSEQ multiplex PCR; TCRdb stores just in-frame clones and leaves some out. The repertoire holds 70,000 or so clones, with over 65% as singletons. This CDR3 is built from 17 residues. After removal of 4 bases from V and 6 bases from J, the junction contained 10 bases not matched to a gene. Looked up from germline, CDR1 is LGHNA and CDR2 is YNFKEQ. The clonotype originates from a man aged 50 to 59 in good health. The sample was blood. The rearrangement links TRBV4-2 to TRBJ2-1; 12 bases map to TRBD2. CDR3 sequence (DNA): TGTGCCAGCAGCCGCGAACCTCTAGCGGGAGGGTCCAATGAGCAGTTCTTC. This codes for CASSREPLAGGSNEQFF.